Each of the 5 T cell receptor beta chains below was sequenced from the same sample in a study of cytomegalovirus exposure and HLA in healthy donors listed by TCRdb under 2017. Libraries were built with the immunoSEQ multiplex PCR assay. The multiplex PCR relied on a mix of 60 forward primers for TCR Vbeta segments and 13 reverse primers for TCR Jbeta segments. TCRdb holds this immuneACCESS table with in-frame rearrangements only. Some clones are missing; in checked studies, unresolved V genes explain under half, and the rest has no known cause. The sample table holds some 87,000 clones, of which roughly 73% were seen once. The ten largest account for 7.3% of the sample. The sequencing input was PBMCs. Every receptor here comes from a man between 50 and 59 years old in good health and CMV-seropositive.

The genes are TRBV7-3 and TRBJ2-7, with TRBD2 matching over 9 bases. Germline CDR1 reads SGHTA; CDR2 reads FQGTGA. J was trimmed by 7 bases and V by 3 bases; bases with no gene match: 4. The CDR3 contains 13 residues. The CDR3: CASSFGGGAEQYF. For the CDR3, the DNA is TGTGCCAGCAGCTTTGGCGGGGGGGCGGAGCAGTACTTC.

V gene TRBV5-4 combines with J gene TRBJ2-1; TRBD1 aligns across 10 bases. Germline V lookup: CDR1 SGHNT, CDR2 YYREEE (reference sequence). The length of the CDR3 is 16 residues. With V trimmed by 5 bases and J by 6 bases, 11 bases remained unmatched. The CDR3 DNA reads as TGTGCCAGCAGAGAGAGGGACAGGGGAGATTCCAATGAGCAGTTCTTC. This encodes CASRERDRGDSNEQFF.

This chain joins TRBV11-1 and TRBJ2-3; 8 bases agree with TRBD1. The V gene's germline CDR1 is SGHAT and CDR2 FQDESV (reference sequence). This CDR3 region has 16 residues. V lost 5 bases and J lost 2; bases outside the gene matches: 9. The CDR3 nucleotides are TGTGCCAGCAGCCTCCCGGCAGGGGGCCCCACAGATACGCAGTATTTT. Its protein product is CASSLPAGGPTDTQYF.

CDR3: CASSQDWGQKETQYF. In DNA form, the CDR3 reads TGCGCCAGCAGCCAAGATTGGGGACAGAAGGAGACCCAGTACTTC. V usage is TRBV4-3 and J usage is TRBJ2-5, with TRBD1 matching 7 bases. The CDR3 is 15 amino acids. Trimming took 0 bases from V and 5 from J; bases not matched to a gene: 6. In germline, CDR1 is LGHNA, CDR2 YSLEER.

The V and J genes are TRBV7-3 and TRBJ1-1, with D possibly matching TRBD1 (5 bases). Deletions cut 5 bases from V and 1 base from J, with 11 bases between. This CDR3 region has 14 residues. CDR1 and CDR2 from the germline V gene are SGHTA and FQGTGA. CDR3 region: CASSIYGGNTEAFF. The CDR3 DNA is TGTGCCAGCAGCATCTACGGGGGGAACACTGAAGCTTTCTTT.